This T cell receptor (beta chain) was found in a study of siplizumab effects on memory and regulatory T cells. Germline V lookup: CDR1 SGHTS, CDR2 YDEGEE. Trimming took off 1 base at V and 4 bases at J, with 7 bases between the two ends. This CDR3 has 13 amino acids. Study conclusions and caveats: Mappable alloreactive CD4+ clones were on average 68.8% Treg-derived with siplizumab, 26.9% in controls. The apparent diversity of naive T cells exceeded that of memory cells, and naive T cells seemed to make a major contribution to the alloresponse.

Assay used: immunoSEQ multiplex PCR; TCRdb lists only in-frame clones, some missing. Counted here are some 53,000 clones, about 97% occurring once; the ten biggest clones make up around 0.6%. For this clone: The antigen is unknown.

The clonotype was recovered from a human donor in good health. This rearrangement joins TRBV5-8 to TRBJ2-3; no firm D call. Material: naive CD4+ T cells sorted from blood. The DNA for the CDR3 is TGTGCCAGCAGCTTGCGCTTGTCAGATACGCAGTATTTT. Protein sequence: CASSLRLSDTQYF.